The entry that follows covers one T cell receptor (beta chain) sequence. Antigen: not known. In the authors' workflow: It was from CDR3 differences across clinicopathological groups that a distant-metastasis classifier for papillary thyroid cancer was built. TCRdb reanalyzed the PCR reads with MiXCR. Clone size and V and J calls follow TCRdb, not the original study. The sample has fewer than 20,000 clones, under 30% seen once; the top ten hold roughly 10%. The source of the sample is a study of metastatic and nonmetastatic thyroid tumors. Overall study context: Across blood and tumor or nodule tissue, repertoires from malignant and benign thyroid patients were compared with one another. Study conclusions and caveats: Within blood and tumor, benign nodules reportedly had significantly lower TCR beta diversity than malignant thyroid tumors did.

The germline V and J ends were trimmed by 5 bases and 8 bases, with 21 bases remaining between them. This CDR3 has 15 residues. CDR1 and CDR2 from the germline V gene are LNHDA and SQIVND (reference sequence). Prior to thyroid surgery, none of the patients had received any treatment. This receptor was identified in a female donor with papillary thyroid cancer or a benign thyroid nodule (not recorded which). Some clones in this sample may be carry-over from other donors' samples. The rearrangement uses TRBV19 and TRBJ1-2; D might be TRBD1 (6 bases). Sequenced material: adjacent normal tissue. CDR3 nucleotide sequence: TGTGCCAGTAGTTTACAGGGAGGGGATATTGGGGGCTACACCTTC. This translates into CASSLQGGDIGGYTF.